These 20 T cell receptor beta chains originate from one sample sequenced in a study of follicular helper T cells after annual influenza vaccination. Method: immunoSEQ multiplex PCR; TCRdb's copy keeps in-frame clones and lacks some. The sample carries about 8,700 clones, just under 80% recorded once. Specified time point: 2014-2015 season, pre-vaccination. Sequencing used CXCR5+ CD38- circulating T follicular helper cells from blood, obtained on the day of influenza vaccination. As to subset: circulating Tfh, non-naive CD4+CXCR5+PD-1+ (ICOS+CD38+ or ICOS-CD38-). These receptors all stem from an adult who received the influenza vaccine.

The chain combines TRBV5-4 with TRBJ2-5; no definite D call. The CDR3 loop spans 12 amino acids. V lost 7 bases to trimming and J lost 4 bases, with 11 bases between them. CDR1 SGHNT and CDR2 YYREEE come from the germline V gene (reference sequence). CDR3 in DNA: TGTGCCAGCCGCAAAAACGTAGAGACCCAGTACTTC. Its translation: CASRKNVETQYF.

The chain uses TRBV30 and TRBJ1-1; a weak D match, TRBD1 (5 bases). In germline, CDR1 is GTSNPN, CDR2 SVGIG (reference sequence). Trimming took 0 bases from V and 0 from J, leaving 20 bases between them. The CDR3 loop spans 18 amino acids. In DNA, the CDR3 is TGTGCCTGGAGTGTAGATCGACTACAGGCGCCCATGAACACTGAAGCTTTCTTT. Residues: CAWSVDRLQAPMNTEAFF. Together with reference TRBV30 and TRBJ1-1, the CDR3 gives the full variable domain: SQTIHQWPATLVQPVGSPLSLECTVEGTSNPNLYWYRQAAGRGLQLLFYSVGIGQISSEVPQNLSASRPQDRQFILSSKKLLLSDSGFYLCAWSVDRLQAPMNTEAFFGQGTRLTVV.

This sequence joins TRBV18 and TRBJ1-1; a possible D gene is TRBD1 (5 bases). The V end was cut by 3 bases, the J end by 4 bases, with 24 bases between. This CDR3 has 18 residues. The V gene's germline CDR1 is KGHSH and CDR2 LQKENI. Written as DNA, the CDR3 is TGTGCCAGCTCACCTCCCCCGGGACTCCGGCATCCTGGCACTGAAGCTTTCTTT. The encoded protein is CASSPPPGLRHPGTEAFF.

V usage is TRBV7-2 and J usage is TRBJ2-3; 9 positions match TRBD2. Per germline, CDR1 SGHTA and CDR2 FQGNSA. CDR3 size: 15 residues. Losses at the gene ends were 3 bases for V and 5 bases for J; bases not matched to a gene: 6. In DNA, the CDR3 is TGTGCCAGCAGCTTGTTGCGGGGGGGCTTAGATACGCAGTATTTT. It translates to CASSLLRGGLDTQYF.

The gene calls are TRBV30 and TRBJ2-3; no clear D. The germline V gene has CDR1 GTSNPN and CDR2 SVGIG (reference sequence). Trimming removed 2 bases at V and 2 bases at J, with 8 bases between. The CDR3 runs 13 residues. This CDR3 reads CAWSMEVTDTQYF. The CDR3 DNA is TGTGCCTGGAGTATGGAAGTCACAGATACGCAGTATTTT.

CDR3 residues: CASSQVMRQDSGANVLTF. The CDR3 nucleotides are TGTGCCAGCAGCCAAGTAATGCGACAAGACTCTGGGGCCAACGTCCTGACTTTC. The rearrangement joins TRBV4-2 to TRBJ2-6; D unresolved. The ends were cut back, 1 base at V and 0 bases at J, with 13 bases in the middle. This CDR3 spans 18 amino acids. Germline V gives CDR1 LGHNA, CDR2 YNFKEQ.

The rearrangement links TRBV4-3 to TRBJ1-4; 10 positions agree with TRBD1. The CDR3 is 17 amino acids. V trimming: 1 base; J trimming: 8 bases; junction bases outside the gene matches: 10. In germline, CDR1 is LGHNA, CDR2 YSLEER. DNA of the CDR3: TGCGCCAGCAGCCAAGGGGCTGACGGACAGGGGGTAGAAAAACTGTTTTTT. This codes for CASSQGADGQGVEKLFF.

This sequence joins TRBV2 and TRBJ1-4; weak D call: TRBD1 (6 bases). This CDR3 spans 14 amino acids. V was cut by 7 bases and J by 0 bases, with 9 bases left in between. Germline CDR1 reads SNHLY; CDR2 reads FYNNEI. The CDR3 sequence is CASNRAATNEKLFF. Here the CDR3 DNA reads TGTGCCAGCAACAGGGCCGCAACTAATGAAAAACTGTTTTTT.

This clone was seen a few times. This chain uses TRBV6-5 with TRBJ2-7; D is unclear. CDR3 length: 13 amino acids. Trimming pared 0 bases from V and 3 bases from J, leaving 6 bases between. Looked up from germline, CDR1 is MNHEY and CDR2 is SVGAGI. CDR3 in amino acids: CASSYSTDYEQYF. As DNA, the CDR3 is TGTGCCAGCAGTTACTCTACAGACTACGAGCAGTACTTC.

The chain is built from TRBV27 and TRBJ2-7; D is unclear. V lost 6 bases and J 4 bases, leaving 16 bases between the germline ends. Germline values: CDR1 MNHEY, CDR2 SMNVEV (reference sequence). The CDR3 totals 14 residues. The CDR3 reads CASSPGSWGYEQYF. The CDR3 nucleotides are TGTGCCAGCAGCCCCGGGTCGTGGGGATACGAGCAGTACTTC.

In DNA form, the CDR3 reads TGTGCCAGCAGCCGTTGGACTGCCGGAGGTGAAAAACTGTTTTTT. Its protein product is CASSRWTAGGEKLFF. This sequence joins TRBV14 and TRBJ1-4; D call uncertain. Germline V gene sequence: CDR1 SGHDN, CDR2 FVKESK. Trimming pared 4 bases from V and 7 bases from J, leaving 16 bases between. The CDR3 spans 15 residues.

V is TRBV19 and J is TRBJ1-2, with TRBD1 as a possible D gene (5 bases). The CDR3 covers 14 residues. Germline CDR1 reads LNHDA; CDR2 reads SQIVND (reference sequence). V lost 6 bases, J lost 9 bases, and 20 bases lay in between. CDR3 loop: CASRETGRDDSYTF. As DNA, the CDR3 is TGTGCCAGTAGAGAAACTGGCAGGGATGACAGCTACACCTTC. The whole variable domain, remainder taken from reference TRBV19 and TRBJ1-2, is DGGITQSPKYLFRKEGQNVTLSCEQNLNHDAMYWYRQDPGQGLRLIYYSQIVNDFQKGDIAEGYSVSREKKESFPLTVTSAQKNPTAFYLCASRETGRDDSYTFGSGTRLTVV.

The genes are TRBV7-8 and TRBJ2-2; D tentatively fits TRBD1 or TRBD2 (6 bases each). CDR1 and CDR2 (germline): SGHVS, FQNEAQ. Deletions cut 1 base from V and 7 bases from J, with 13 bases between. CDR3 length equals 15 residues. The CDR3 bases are TGTGCCAGCAGCTTAGGGGGGGCCGGATTCGGGGAGCTGTTTTTT. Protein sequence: CASSLGGAGFGELFF.

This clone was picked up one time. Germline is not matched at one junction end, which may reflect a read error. DNA of the CDR3: TGTGCCAGCCGTTACAGGGTGGACACTGAAGCTTTCTTT. This translates into CASRYRVDTEAFF. The gene calls are TRBV6-5 and TRBJ1-1; D is possibly TRBD1 (6 bases). Germline V gene lookup returns CDR1 MNHEY and CDR2 SVGAGI. The CDR3 has 13 amino acids.

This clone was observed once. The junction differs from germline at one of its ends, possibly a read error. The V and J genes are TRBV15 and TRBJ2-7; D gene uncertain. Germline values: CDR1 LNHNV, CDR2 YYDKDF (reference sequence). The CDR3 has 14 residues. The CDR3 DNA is TGTGCCACCAGCAGAGACCCAGCAAACTACGAGCAGCACTTC. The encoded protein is CATSRDPANYEQHF. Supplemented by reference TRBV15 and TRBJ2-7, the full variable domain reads DAMVIQNPRYQVTQFGKPVTLSCSQTLNHNVMYWYQQKSSQAPKLLFHYYDKDFNNEADTPDNFQSRRPNTSFCFLDIRSPGLGDTAMYLCATSRDPANYEQHFGPGTRLTVT.

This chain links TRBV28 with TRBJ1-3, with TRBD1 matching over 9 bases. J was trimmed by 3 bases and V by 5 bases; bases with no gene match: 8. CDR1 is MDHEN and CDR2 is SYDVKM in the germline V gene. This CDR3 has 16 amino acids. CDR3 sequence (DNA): TGTGCCAGCAGTGAATTTACAGGGGGCAGTGGAAACACCATATATTTT. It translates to CASSEFTGGSGNTIYF. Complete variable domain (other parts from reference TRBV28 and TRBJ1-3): DVKVTQSSRYLVKRTGEKVFLECVQDMDHENMFWYRQDPGLGLRLIYFSYDVKMKEKGDIPEGYSVSREKKERFSLILESASTNQTSMYLCASSEFTGGSGNTIYFGEGSWLTVV.

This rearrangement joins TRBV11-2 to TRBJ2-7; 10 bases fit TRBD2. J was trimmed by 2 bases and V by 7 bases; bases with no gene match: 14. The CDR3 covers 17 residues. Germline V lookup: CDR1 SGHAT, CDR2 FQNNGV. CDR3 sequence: CASKSGSGRVTTYEQYF. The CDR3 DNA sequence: TGTGCCAGCAAGTCCGGCAGCGGGAGGGTTACCACCTACGAGCAGTACTTC. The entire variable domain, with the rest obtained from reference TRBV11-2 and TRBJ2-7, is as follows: EAGVAQSPRYKIIEKRQSVAFWCNPISGHATLYWYQQILGQGPKLLIQFQNNGVVDDSQLPKDRFSAERLKGVDSTLKIQPAKLEDSAVYLCASKSGSGRVTTYEQYFGPGTRLTVT.

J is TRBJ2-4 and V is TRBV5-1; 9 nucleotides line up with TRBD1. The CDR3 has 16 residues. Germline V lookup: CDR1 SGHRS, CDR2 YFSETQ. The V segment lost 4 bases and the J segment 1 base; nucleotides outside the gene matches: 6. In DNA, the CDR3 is TGCGCCAGCAGCGCCGGACAGGGGACGGCCAAAAACATTCAGTACTTC. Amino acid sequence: CASSAGQGTAKNIQYF. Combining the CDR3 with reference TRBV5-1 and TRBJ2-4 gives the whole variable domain KAGVTQTPRYLIKTRGQQVTLSCSPISGHRSVSWYQQTPGQGLQFLFEYFSETQRNKGNFPGRFSGRQFSNSRSEMNVSTLELGDSALYLCASSAGQGTAKNIQYFGAGTRLSVL.

The CDR3, as DNA: TGCGCCAGCAGCCAAAGGGGGACGGGGGCTGCGGCAAGCTACACCTTC. Its translation is CASSQRGTGAAASYTF. V gene TRBV4-3 combines with J gene TRBJ1-2, with D possibly being TRBD1 (6 bases). This CDR3 has 16 amino acids. Trimming pared 2 bases from V and 9 bases from J, leaving 22 bases between. Germline V gives CDR1 LGHNA, CDR2 YSLEER.

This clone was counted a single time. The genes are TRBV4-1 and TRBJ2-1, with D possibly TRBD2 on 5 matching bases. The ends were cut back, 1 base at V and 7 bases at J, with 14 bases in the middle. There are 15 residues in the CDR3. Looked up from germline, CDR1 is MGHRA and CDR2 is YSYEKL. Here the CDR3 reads CASSQVLAVSNEQFF. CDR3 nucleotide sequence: TGCGCCAGCAGCCAAGTCCTAGCTGTTTCGAATGAGCAGTTCTTC.